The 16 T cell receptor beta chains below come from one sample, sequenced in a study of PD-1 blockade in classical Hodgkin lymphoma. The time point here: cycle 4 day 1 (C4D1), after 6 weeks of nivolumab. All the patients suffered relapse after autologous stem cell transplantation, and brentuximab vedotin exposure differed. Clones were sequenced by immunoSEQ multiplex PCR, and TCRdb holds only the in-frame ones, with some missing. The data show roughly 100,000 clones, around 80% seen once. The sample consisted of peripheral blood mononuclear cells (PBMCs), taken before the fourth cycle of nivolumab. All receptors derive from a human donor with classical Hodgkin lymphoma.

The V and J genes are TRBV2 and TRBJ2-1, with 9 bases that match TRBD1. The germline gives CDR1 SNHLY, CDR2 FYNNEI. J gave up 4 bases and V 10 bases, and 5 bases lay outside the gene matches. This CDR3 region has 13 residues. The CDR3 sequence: CATKGQGYNEQFF. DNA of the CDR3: TGTGCCACCAAGGGACAGGGTTACAATGAGCAGTTCTTC.

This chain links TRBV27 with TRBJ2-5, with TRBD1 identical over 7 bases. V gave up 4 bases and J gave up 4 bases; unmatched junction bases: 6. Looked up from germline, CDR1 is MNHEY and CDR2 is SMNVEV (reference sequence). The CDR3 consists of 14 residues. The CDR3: CASSSRQGTETQYF. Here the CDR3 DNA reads TGTGCCAGCAGTTCTAGACAGGGAACAGAGACCCAGTACTTC.

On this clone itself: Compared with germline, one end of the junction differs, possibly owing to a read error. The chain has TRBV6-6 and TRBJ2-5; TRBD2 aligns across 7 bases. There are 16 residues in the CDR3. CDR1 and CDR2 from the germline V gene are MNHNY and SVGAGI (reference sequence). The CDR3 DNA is TGTGCCTGCAGCCCCTCCGGGGGGTTTGGGTGGGAGACCCAGTACTTC. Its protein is CACSPSGGFGWETQYF.

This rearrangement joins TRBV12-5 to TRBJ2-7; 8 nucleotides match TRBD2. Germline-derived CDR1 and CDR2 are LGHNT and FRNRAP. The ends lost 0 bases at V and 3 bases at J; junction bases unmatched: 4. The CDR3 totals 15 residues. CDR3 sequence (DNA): TGTGCTAGTGGTTTGGTCGGGGGGGGCGACTACGAGCAGTACTTC. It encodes CASGLVGGGDYEQYF.

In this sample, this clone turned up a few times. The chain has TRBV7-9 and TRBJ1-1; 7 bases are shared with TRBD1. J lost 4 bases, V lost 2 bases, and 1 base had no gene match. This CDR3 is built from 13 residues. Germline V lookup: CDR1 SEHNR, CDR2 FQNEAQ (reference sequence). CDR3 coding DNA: TGTGCCAGCAGCTTACAGGGGGTCACTGAAGCTTTCTTT. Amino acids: CASSLQGVTEAFF.

In nucleotides, the CDR3 is TGTGCCAGCAGCTATGCTAGCGGGAGTTTGGCCGGGGAGCTGTTTTTT. Its translation is CASSYASGSLAGELFF. The chain is built from TRBV7-2 and TRBJ2-2; 10 bases map to TRBD2. Trimming cost V 4 bases and J 6 bases; bases outside gene matches: 8. This CDR3 comprises 16 residues. Germline V gene data show CDR1 as SGHTA and CDR2 as FQGNSA.

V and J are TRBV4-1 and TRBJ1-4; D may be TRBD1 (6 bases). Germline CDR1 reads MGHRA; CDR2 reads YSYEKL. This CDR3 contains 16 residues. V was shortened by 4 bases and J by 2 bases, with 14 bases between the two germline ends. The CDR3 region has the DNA TGCGCCAGCAGCCCTCAAGGGGGAGCCACTAATGAAAAACTGTTTTTT. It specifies CASSPQGGATNEKLFF.

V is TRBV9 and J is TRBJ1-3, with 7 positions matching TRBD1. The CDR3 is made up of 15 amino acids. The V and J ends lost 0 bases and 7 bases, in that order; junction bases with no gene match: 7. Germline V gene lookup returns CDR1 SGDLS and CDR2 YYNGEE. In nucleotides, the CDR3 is TGTGCCAGCAGCGTAGAAAGCCAGGGGGTGAACACCATATATTTT. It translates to CASSVESQGVNTIYF. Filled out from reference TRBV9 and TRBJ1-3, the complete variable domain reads DSGVTQTPKHLITATGQRVTLRCSPRSGDLSVYWYQQSLDQGLQFLIQYYNGEERAKGNILERFSAQQFPDLHSELNLSSLELGDSALYFCASSVESQGVNTIYFGEGSWLTVV.

The CDR3 DNA follows: TGTGCCAGCAGCTTACGGAATACGGGGGACTATGGCTACACCTTC. It encodes CASSLRNTGDYGYTF. This chain links TRBV7-9 with TRBJ1-2, with D possibly being TRBD1 (5 bases). The ends were cut back, 2 bases at V and 3 bases at J, with 13 bases in the middle. This CDR3 contains 15 residues. Germline V gives CDR1 SEHNR, CDR2 FQNEAQ (reference sequence).

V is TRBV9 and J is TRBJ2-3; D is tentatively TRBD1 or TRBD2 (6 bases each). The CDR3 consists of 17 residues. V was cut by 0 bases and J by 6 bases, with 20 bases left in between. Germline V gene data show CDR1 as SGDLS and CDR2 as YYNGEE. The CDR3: CASSVDGHRGGSDTQYF. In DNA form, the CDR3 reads TGTGCCAGCAGCGTAGATGGACACCGAGGGGGGTCTGATACGCAGTATTTT.

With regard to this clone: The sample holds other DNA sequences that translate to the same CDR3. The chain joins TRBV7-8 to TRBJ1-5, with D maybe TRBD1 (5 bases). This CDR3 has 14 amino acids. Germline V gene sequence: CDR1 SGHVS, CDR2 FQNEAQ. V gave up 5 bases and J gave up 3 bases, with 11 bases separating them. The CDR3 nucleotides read TGTGCCAGCAGCCTCGGGACGGACAATCAGCCCCAGCATTTT. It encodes CASSLGTDNQPQHF.

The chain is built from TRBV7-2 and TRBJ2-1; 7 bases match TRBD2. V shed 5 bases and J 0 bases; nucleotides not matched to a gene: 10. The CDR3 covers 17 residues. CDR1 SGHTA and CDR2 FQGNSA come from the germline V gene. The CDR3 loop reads CASSHIKRGSSYNEQFF. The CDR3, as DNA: TGTGCCAGCAGCCATATCAAGCGGGGAAGCTCCTACAATGAGCAGTTCTTC. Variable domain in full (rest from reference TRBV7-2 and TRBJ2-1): GAGVSQSPSNKVTEKGKDVELRCDPISGHTALYWYRQSLGQGLEFLIYFQGNSAPDKSGLPSDRFSAERTGGSVSTLTIQRTQQEDSAVYLCASSHIKRGSSYNEQFFGPGTRLTVL.

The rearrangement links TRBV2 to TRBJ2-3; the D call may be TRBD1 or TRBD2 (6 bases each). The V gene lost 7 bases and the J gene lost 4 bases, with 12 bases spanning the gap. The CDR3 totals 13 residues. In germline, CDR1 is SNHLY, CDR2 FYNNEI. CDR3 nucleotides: TGTGCCAGCACTAGCGAGGGGGCAGATACGCAGTATTTT. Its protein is CASTSEGADTQYF.

The CDR3 loop reads CASSAGQTSTDTQYF. The CDR3 nucleotides read TGTGCCAGCAGCGCAGGACAGACTAGCACAGATACGCAGTATTTT. The chain uses TRBV9 and TRBJ2-3; maybe TRBD1 (6 bases). The CDR3 contains 15 residues. Trimming took 3 bases from V and 0 from J, leaving 11 bases between them. Germline loops: CDR1 SGDLS, CDR2 YYNGEE.

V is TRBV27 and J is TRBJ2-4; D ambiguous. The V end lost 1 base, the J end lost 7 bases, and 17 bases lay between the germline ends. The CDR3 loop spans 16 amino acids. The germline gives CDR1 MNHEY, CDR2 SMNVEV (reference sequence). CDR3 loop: CASSLWADPAQNIQYF. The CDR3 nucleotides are TGTGCCAGCAGTTTATGGGCTGACCCAGCGCAGAACATTCAGTACTTC.

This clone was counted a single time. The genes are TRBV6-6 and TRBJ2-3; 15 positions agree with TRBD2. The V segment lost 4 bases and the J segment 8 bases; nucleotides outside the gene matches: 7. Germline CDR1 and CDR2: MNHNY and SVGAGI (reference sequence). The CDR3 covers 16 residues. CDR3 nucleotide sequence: TGTGCCAGCAGTTGGACTAGCGGGGGGGCAGGGGGTACGCAGTATTTT. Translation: CASSWTSGGAGGTQYF.